A single sample is the source of the 11 T cell receptor beta chains below, sequenced in a study of T cell repertoires in cytomegalovirus infection. TCRdb re-called the reads with MiXCR, one entry per CDR3 protein. The sample includes 200,000 to 250,000 distinct CDR3 sequences, around 35% seen only once; the top ten take more than 50%. No antigens are known for them. Specimen: CD8+ T cells from cultured PBMCs, collected from culture after CMV antigen stimulation. The receptors derive from a human donor in good health (CMV status not recorded). Some clones in this sample may be carry-over from other donors' samples.

This clonotype occurred a few times. The rearrangement links TRBV7-8 to TRBJ1-5, with a possible D match to TRBD1 (5 bases). Germline values: CDR1 SGHVS, CDR2 FQNEAQ. Trimming stripped 0 bases from V and 0 bases from J, with 18 bases between. The CDR3 loop spans 19 amino acids. The CDR3 sequence: CASSLALVGARTSNQPQHF. The CDR3 DNA sequence: TGTGCCAGCAGCTTAGCGTTGGTCGGGGCGAGGACTAGCAATCAGCCCCAGCATTTT.

The chain recombines TRBV28 with TRBJ2-7; D is undetermined. This CDR3 has 15 residues. CDR1 is MDHEN, CDR2 SYDVKM, per germline. The V end was cut by 5 bases, the J end by 0 bases, with 14 bases between. The CDR3 spells CASSGALARSYEQYF. In nucleotides, the CDR3 is TGTGCCAGCAGTGGCGCACTGGCACGCTCCTACGAGCAGTACTTC.

This clonotype was recorded only once. The chain recombines TRBV9 with TRBJ1-2; 8 nucleotides agree with TRBD1. The CDR3 consists of 14 residues. The germline V gene has CDR1 SGDLS and CDR2 YYNGEE. The ends lost 3 bases at V and 7 bases at J; junction bases unmatched: 8. The CDR3 coding sequence is TGTGCCAGCAGCGGGTCTCAGGGGGCGATTGGCTACACCTTC. Translated: CASSGSQGAIGYTF.

This rearrangement joins TRBV29-1 to TRBJ1-2; D remains ambiguous. CDR3 size: 13 residues. The germline CDR1 and CDR2 sequences are SQVTM and ANQGSEA. Trimming took 4 bases from V and 3 from J, leaving 12 bases between them. The CDR3: CSVVMGADYGYTF. Written as DNA, the CDR3 is TGCAGCGTTGTGATGGGTGCCGACTATGGCTACACCTTC.

The genes are TRBV6-4 and TRBJ1-1; D not certain. CDR3 length: 14 residues. The V gene lost 3 bases and the J gene lost 1 base, with 9 bases spanning the gap. Germline loops: CDR1 MRHNA, CDR2 SNTAGT. In DNA form, the CDR3 reads TGTGCCAGCAGTGAGCGGGGAGGGAACACTGAAGCTTTCTTT. Translated: CASSERGGNTEAFF.

This clonotype has more than one count but fewer than ten. The rearrangement uses TRBV19 and TRBJ2-7; 13 bases agree with TRBD2. Germline V CDR1 and CDR2: LNHDA, SQIVND (reference sequence). The ends lost 5 bases at V and 3 bases at J; junction bases unmatched: 13. This CDR3 is 18 amino acids long. The CDR3 bases are TGTGCCAGTAGTCCAAGGACTAGCGGGAGACGGGTAGGCTACGAGCAGTACTTC. It translates to CASSPRTSGRRVGYEQYF.

This clonotype has just a few counts. The chain links TRBV24-1 to TRBJ1-2; unclear D gene. V was cut by 4 bases and J by 2 bases, with 4 bases left in between. CDR1 and CDR2 from the germline V gene are KGHDR and SFDVKD. The CDR3 length is 12 residues. In DNA, the CDR3 is TGTGCCACCAGTGAGAGAAACTATGGCTACACCTTC. It yields the protein CATSERNYGYTF.

This clonotype was recorded at least ten times. The V call is TRBV12-3 or TRBV12-4, the J call TRBJ1-5; D is unclear. V lost 5 bases and J lost 6, with 11 bases in between. The CDR3 length is 13 residues. CDR3 sequence: CASSGAVTQPQHF. The CDR3 region has the DNA TGTGCCAGCAGTGGCGCGGTCACTCAGCCCCAGCATTTT.

The V and J genes are TRBV12-5 and TRBJ2-1, with D possibly being TRBD2 (5 bases). This CDR3 comprises 15 residues. Germline CDR1 LGHNT, CDR2 FRNRAP. With 3 bases removed from V and 2 bases from J, the gap between germline ends came to 11 bases. CDR3 in DNA: TGTGCTAGTGGTTTTGAGGGCTTACCCTACAATGAGCAGTTCTTC. It is translated as CASGFEGLPYNEQFF.

The chain links TRBV7-3 to TRBJ2-3, with D possibly TRBD2 on 7 matching bases. Germline V gives CDR1 SGHTA, CDR2 FQGTGA. The V end was cut by 5 bases, the J end by 1 base, with 16 bases between. The length of the CDR3 is 16 residues. The CDR3, as DNA: TGTGCCAGCAGCCAAGTGGGGGGGGCAGGCACAGATACGCAGTATTTT. Translated, it gives CASSQVGGAGTDTQYF.

In this sample, this clonotype turned up a few times. V and J are TRBV20-1 and TRBJ1-2; possible D gene TRBD1, 6 bases. Germline loops: CDR1 DFQATT, CDR2 SNEGSKA (reference sequence). The CDR3 runs 13 residues. CDR3 nucleotide sequence: TGCAGGCCAACCGGGACACGGGACTATGGCTACACCTTC. Translation: CRPTGTRDYGYTF.